This T cell receptor (beta chain) stems from a study of T cell repertoires in cytomegalovirus infection. Study in general: Through public TCR beta signatures, both CMV infection and matching HLA type were indicated. General study points: HLA-C-restricted CMV-specific TCR beta clonotypes were dominant in the ex vivo response. Accumulated public TCR beta family frequency recognized individuals carrying CMV together with the relevant HLA.

MiXCR, run by TCRdb on the reads, gives a single entry per CDR3 protein. The table shows around 740,000 distinct CDR3 sequences, with about a third occurring only once. The V and J ends lost 3 bases and 0 bases respectively, with 12 bases between them. Germline CDR1 and CDR2: SGHAT and FQDESV (reference sequence). The CDR3 extends over 15 amino acids. As to this clonotype: Its matching antigen is unknown.

The sequencing input was PBMCs. This receptor was identified in a human donor in good health (CMV status not recorded). Some clones in this sample may be carry-over from other donors' samples. V usage is TRBV11-1 and J usage is TRBJ2-7; a weak D match, TRBD2 (6 bases). The CDR3 spells CASSFGGRSSYEQYF. The CDR3 nucleotides read TGTGCCAGCAGCTTTGGTGGGAGGAGCTCCTACGAGCAGTACTTC.